This TCR beta chain comes out of a study of T cells after yellow fever vaccination. Study-wide points: Post-booster repertoires contained most primary-vaccination clones again (roughly 96% CD4, about 90% CD8). Only a minor proportion of clonotypes was detected across both CD4 and CD8 compartments. Repertoires sorted by FACS could include abundant clonotypes that are contaminants from the bulk population.

TCRdb reprocessed the 5' RACE reads with MiXCR, giving one entry per CDR3 protein. The sample has some 110,000 distinct CDR3 sequences; 6.5% to 9% are singletons. A note on this clonotype: The antigen is undetermined.

CDR3 length: 14 residues. The germline CDR1 and CDR2 sequences are PRHDT and FYEKMQ (reference sequence). Losses at the gene ends were 6 bases for V and 10 bases for J; bases not matched to a gene: 9. The starting material was CD8+ T cells sorted from PBMCs, obtained 45 days after the yellow fever booster vaccination. V usage is TRBV13 and J usage is TRBJ2-1, with 10 bases matching TRBD2. The source of this sequence is a man between 25 and 39 years old who received the YFV17D yellow fever vaccine. In DNA form, the CDR3 reads TGTGCCAGCAGTCGGACTAGCGGACGCTGGGAGCAGTTCTTC. Translated, it gives CASSRTSGRWEQFF.